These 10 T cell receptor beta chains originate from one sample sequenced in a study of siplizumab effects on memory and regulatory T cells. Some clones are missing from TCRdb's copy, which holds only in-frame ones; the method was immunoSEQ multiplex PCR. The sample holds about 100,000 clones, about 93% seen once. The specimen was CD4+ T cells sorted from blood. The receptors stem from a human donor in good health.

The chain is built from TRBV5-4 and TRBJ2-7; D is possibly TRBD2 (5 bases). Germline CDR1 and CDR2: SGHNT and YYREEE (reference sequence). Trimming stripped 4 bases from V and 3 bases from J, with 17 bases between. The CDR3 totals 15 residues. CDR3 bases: TGTGCCAGCAGCCATGGGGAGAGGCCTTTCTACGAGCAGTACTTC. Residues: CASSHGERPFYEQYF.

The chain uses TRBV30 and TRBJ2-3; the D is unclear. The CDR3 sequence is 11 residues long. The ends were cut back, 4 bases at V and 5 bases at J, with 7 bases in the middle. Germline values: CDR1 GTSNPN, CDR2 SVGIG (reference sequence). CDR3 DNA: TGTGCCTGGACCGTCGTAGATACGCAGTATTTT. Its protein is CAWTVVDTQYF.

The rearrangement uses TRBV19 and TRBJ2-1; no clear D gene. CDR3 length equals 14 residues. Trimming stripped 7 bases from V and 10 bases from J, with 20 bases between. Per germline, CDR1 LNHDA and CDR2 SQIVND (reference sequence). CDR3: CASNYAGPVFEQFF. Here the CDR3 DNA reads TGTGCCAGTAATTATGCTGGTCCTGTTTTCGAGCAGTTCTTC.

In nucleotides, the CDR3 is TGCGCCAGCAGCTTGGCCATGCAAGAGACCCAGTACTTC. Protein product: CASSLAMQETQYF. This chain uses TRBV5-1 with TRBJ2-5; D gene ambiguous. V gave up 0 bases and J gave up 2 bases, with 5 bases separating them. The CDR3 runs 13 residues. Germline CDR1 is SGHRS and CDR2 is YFSETQ.

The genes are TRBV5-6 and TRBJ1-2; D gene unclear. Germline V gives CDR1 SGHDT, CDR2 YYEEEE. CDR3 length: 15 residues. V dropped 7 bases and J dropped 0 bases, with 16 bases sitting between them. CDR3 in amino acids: CASRARVSANYGYTF. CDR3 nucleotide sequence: TGTGCCAGCCGAGCACGGGTCTCGGCTAACTATGGCTACACCTTC.

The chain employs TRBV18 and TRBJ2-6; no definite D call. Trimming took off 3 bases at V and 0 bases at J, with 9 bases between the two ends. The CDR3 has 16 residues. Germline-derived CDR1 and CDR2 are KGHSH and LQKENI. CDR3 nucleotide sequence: TGTGCCAGCTCACCGAGCTCGTACTCTGGGGCCAACGTCCTGACTTTC. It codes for CASSPSSYSGANVLTF. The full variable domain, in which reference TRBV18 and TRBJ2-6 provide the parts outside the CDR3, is NAGVMQNPRHLVRRRGQEARLRCSPMKGHSHVYWYRQLPEEGLKFMVYLQKENIIDESGMPKERFSAEFPKEGPSILRIQQVVRGDSAAYFCASSPSSYSGANVLTFGAGSRLTVL.

CDR3 coding DNA: TGCAGCGTTGAAGTCCACGGAGGGCTAGCGGGAGGGAGCTCCTACAATGAGCAGTTCTTC. Encoded protein: CSVEVHGGLAGGSSYNEQFF. The V gene is TRBV29-1, the J gene TRBJ2-1, with 12 bases that match TRBD2. Germline trimming cut 1 base from V and 0 bases from J; bases unmatched to any gene: 13. CDR1 and CDR2 from the germline V gene are SQVTM and ANQGSEA. This CDR3 contains 20 residues.

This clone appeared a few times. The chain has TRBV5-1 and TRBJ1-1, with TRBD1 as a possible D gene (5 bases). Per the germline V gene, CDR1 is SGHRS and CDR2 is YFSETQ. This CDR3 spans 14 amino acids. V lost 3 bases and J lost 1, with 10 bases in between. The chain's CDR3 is CASSSTGGNTEAFF. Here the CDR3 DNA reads TGCGCCAGCAGCTCTACGGGGGGGAACACTGAAGCTTTCTTT.

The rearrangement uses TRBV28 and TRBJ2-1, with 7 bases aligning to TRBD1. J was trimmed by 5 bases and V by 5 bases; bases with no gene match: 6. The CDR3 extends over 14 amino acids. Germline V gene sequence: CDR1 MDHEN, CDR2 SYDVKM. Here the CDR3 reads CASSLLDRDNEQFF. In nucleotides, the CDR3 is TGTGCCAGCAGTCTCCTCGACAGGGACAATGAGCAGTTCTTC.

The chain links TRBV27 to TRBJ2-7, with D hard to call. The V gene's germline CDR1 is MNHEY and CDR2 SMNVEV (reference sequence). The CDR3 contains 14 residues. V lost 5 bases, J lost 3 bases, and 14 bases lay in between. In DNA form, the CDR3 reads TGTGCCAGCAGTCCCCGGGCCTCCCACTACGAGCAGTACTTC. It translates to CASSPRASHYEQYF.